The 18 T cell receptor beta chains below all came from one sample that was sequenced in a study of OX40 agonist ivuxolimab in advanced cancers. Here immunoSEQ multiplex PCR was the method, and the copy in TCRdb shows in-frame clones only, minus some. The sample carries 42,000 or so clones, about 90% recorded once. Sequencing was performed on CD4+ or CD8+ T cells sorted from blood, taken in a trial of the OX40 agonist ivuxolimab. The receptor set was obtained from an adult with an advanced solid tumor such as melanoma, head and neck, liver or kidney cancer.

The chain links TRBV6-1 to TRBJ2-7, with D tentatively TRBD1 (5 bases). This CDR3 spans 17 amino acids. V gave up 2 bases and J gave up 0 bases, with 17 bases separating them. Per germline, CDR1 MNHNS and CDR2 SASEGT. The CDR3 loop reads CASSELVGRASSYEQYF. Written as DNA, the CDR3 is TGTGCCAGCAGTGAATTAGTCGGCAGGGCGAGCTCCTACGAGCAGTACTTC.

This clone was detected once. J is TRBJ2-7 and V is TRBV21-1. TRBV21-1 corresponds to a pseudogene. The CDR3 is 12 amino acids. Here the CDR3 reads CASSIRLGEQYF. In DNA, the CDR3 is TGTGCCAGCAGCATCCGCCTGGGAGAGCAGTACTTC.

The J gene is TRBJ1-3, the V gene TRBV18; maybe TRBD1 (6 bases). V was shortened by 2 bases and J by 0 bases, with 17 bases between the two germline ends. Germline loops: CDR1 KGHSH, CDR2 LQKENI. CDR3 size: 18 residues. DNA for the CDR3: TGTGCCAGCTCACCAAACAGGGTGGATCAGCTCTCTGGAAACACCATATATTTT. This codes for CASSPNRVDQLSGNTIYF.

V gene TRBV9 combines with J gene TRBJ1-2; D is perhaps TRBD1 (5 bases). This CDR3 has 13 amino acids. With 4 bases removed from V and 7 bases from J, the gap between germline ends came to 14 bases. CDR1 is SGDLS, CDR2 YYNGEE, per germline. DNA for the CDR3: TGTGCCAGCAGCCTAGCTGTGGGGGGTGGCTACACCTTC. Translation gives CASSLAVGGGYTF. The complete variable domain, with remaining parts taken from reference TRBV9 and TRBJ1-2, reads DSGVTQTPKHLITATGQRVTLRCSPRSGDLSVYWYQQSLDQGLQFLIQYYNGEERAKGNILERFSAQQFPDLHSELNLSSLELGDSALYFCASSLAVGGGYTFGSGTRLTVV.

V and J are TRBV9 and TRBJ1-6; D may be TRBD1 (6 bases). The CDR3 sequence is 14 residues long. Trimming pared 0 bases from V and 10 bases from J, leaving 11 bases between. The germline V gene has CDR1 SGDLS and CDR2 YYNGEE. CDR3 amino acids: CASSVGTVASPLHF. CDR3 coding DNA: TGTGCCAGCAGCGTAGGGACAGTAGCATCACCCCTCCACTTT.

V usage is TRBV5-1 and J usage is TRBJ2-1; TRBD1 matches at 7 bases. The ends lost 4 bases at V and 7 bases at J; junction bases unmatched: 2. The CDR3 runs 12 residues. Per germline, CDR1 SGHRS and CDR2 YFSETQ. CDR3 protein: CASSVQGNEQFF. The CDR3 DNA sequence: TGCGCCAGCAGCGTACAGGGGAATGAGCAGTTCTTC. The full variable domain, in which reference TRBV5-1 and TRBJ2-1 provide the parts outside the CDR3, is KAGVTQTPRYLIKTRGQQVTLSCSPISGHRSVSWYQQTPGQGLQFLFEYFSETQRNKGNFPGRFSGRQFSNSRSEMNVSTLELGDSALYLCASSVQGNEQFFGPGTRLTVL.

The J gene is TRBJ1-6, the V gene TRBV30; D is unresolved. CDR3 length: 11 residues. Germline V gene data show CDR1 as GTSNPN and CDR2 as SVGIG (reference sequence). V dropped 2 bases and J dropped 8 bases, with 4 bases sitting between them. The CDR3 DNA sequence: TGTGCCTGGAGTAGGGATTCACCCCTCCACTTT. Translating gives CAWSRDSPLHF.

The rearrangement links TRBV2 to TRBJ2-7; D not certain. Germline V CDR1 and CDR2: SNHLY, FYNNEI. The CDR3 runs to 12 residues. With 3 bases removed from V and 4 bases from J, the gap between germline ends came to 7 bases. The CDR3 here is CASSEGRYEQYF. In DNA form, the CDR3 reads TGTGCCAGCAGTGAGGGCAGGTACGAGCAGTACTTC.

This rearrangement joins TRBV6-1 to TRBJ1-4; 8 positions match TRBD1. Germline CDR1 and CDR2: MNHNS and SASEGT. Trimming took 7 bases from V and 5 from J; bases not matched to a gene: 6. The CDR3 contains 14 residues. The chain's CDR3 is CASTLGQANEKLFF. The CDR3 nucleotides are TGTGCCAGCACCCTGGGACAGGCGAATGAAAAACTGTTTTTT.

CDR3 region: CASSGQGAGEETQYF. The CDR3 nucleotides are TGTGCCAGCTCGGGACAGGGGGCCGGGGAAGAGACCCAGTACTTC. The chain combines TRBV2 with TRBJ2-5; TRBD1 matches 12 bases. CDR1 and CDR2 from the germline V gene are SNHLY and FYNNEI. Trimming removed 8 bases from V and 3 bases from J; junction bases left unmatched: 7. The CDR3 sequence is 15 residues long.

V and J are TRBV4-3 and TRBJ1-2; maybe TRBD1 (5 bases). The CDR3 contains 13 residues. Germline V gene sequence: CDR1 LGHNA, CDR2 YSLEER. The V gene lost 8 bases and the J gene lost 5 bases, with 15 bases spanning the gap. The CDR3 here is CASGLLGDYGYTF. CDR3 DNA sequence: TGCGCCAGCGGGCTCCTGGGGGATTATGGCTACACCTTC.

The chain uses TRBV6-1 and TRBJ2-1; D is perhaps TRBD1 (6 bases). Between the trimmed V and J ends, which lost 2 bases and 8 bases, there was a span of 19 bases. Germline V CDR1 and CDR2: MNHNS, SASEGT. The CDR3 has 16 amino acids. The CDR3 here is CASSEKARGGHDEQFF. The DNA for the CDR3 is TGTGCCAGCAGTGAAAAAGCCAGGGGCGGGCATGATGAGCAGTTCTTC.

V and J are TRBV6-5 and TRBJ2-5, with D possibly matching TRBD2 (7 bases). With 6 bases removed from V and 6 bases from J, the gap between germline ends came to 14 bases. The germline V gene encodes CDR1 MNHEY and CDR2 SVGAGI. The CDR3 totals 13 residues. The CDR3 spells CASSLGGVQTQYF. CDR3 bases: TGTGCCAGCAGCCTAGGGGGGGTACAGACCCAGTACTTC.

A few counts support this clone. The chain uses TRBV6-6 and TRBJ1-5; D is undetermined. The CDR3 extends over 15 amino acids. The ends were cut back, 2 bases at V and 3 bases at J, with 11 bases in the middle. The germline gives CDR1 MNHNY, CDR2 SVGAGI (reference sequence). CDR3 nucleotides: TGTGCCAGCAGTTACCCAGGTGTTGACAATCAGCCCCAGCATTTT. Amino acids: CASSYPGVDNQPQHF.

V is TRBV5-1 and J is TRBJ2-1; D is perhaps TRBD2 (6 bases). This CDR3 is built from 14 residues. V gave up 0 bases and J gave up 7 bases, with 11 bases separating them. Germline V gene sequence: CDR1 SGHRS, CDR2 YFSETQ. CDR3 protein: CASSLAGGENEQFF. CDR3 coding DNA: TGCGCCAGCAGCTTGGCCGGAGGGGAAAATGAGCAGTTCTTC.

V is TRBV19 and J is TRBJ2-3, with a weak D call TRBD2 (6 bases). The germline V and J ends were trimmed by 3 bases and 5 bases, with 12 bases remaining between them. Germline lookup yields CDR1 LNHDA and CDR2 SQIVND (reference sequence). This CDR3 has 14 residues. CDR3 residues: CASSIGGSGDTQYF. The DNA for the CDR3 is TGTGCCAGTAGTATCGGAGGGTCCGGAGATACGCAGTATTTT.

The CDR3 coding sequence is TGCGCCAGCAGCTTGGTTGGGACAGATAAGGAAGAGACCCAGTACTTC. Encoded protein: CASSLVGTDKEETQYF. V gene TRBV5-1 combines with J gene TRBJ2-5; 7 positions agree with TRBD1. J gave up 3 bases and V 0 bases, and 8 bases lay outside the gene matches. Germline CDR1 is SGHRS and CDR2 is YFSETQ. The CDR3 loop spans 16 amino acids.

V is TRBV9 and J is TRBJ2-1; no clear D gene. Germline V gene lookup returns CDR1 SGDLS and CDR2 YYNGEE. The CDR3 is 16 residues long. Trimming cost V 2 bases and J 4 bases, with 16 bases left between them. The CDR3 is CASSVLQRSEYNEQFF. In DNA form, the CDR3 reads TGTGCCAGCAGCGTCCTCCAGCGTAGTGAGTACAATGAGCAGTTCTTC.